These 24 T cell receptor beta chains were sequenced from one sample in a study of human CD8 memory T cell subsets. Construction of TCR beta libraries was accomplished by means of UMI-labeled 5' RACE. With the 5' RACE reads reprocessed, TCRdb shows one record per CDR3 protein and no DNA. The table lists about 18,000 distinct CDR3 sequences, with 5.4% in the top ten. The sample was CD8+ T cells from PBMCs. The source of these receptors is a human donor in good health.

The chain has TRBV28 and TRBJ2-1; the TCRdb call, TRBD1, lacks DNA for checking. The CDR3 is made up of 16 amino acids. From germline, CDR1 is MDHEN and CDR2 SYDVKM. CDR3 protein: CASSTTVGRGFSEQFF.

By frequency, this clonotype is medium-sized. This rearrangement joins TRBV29-1 to TRBJ2-1. CDR1 SQVTM and CDR2 ANQGSEA come from the germline V gene. The CDR3 has 14 amino acids. The CDR3 reads CSVEWDTTYNEQFF.

The chain uses TRBV27 and TRBJ2-1; without DNA, the TCRdb call of TRBD1 cannot be checked. CDR3 length: 11 amino acids. Germline CDR1 and CDR2: MNHEY and SMNVEV (reference sequence). Here the CDR3 reads CASSLGHEQFF.

V usage is TRBV3-1 and J usage is TRBJ1-2; checking the TCRdb D call of TRBD1 is not possible without DNA. Germline V gene data show CDR1 as LGHDT and CDR2 as YNNKEL (reference sequence). This CDR3 has 15 residues. The CDR3 loop reads CASSTTAEANYGYTF.

The gene calls are TRBV13 and TRBJ2-7; the TCRdb D gene call, TRBD1, has no DNA to confirm it. This CDR3 is built from 13 residues. CDR1 and CDR2 from the germline V gene are PRHDT and FYEKMQ (reference sequence). This CDR3 is CASSQDRGTEQYF.

The rearrangement joins TRBV13 to TRBJ2-3. This CDR3 spans 16 amino acids. In germline, CDR1 is PRHDT, CDR2 FYEKMQ (reference sequence). The CDR3 is CASSLSRMGITDTQYF.

The chain uses TRBV29-1 and TRBJ2-2; the D call of TRBD1 rests on TCRdb alone, since no DNA is present to check it. Germline V CDR1 and CDR2: SQVTM, ANQGSEA. The CDR3 sequence is 12 residues long. The CDR3 reads CSVLQASGELFF.

The chain carries TRBV4-2 and TRBJ2-7; the D call of TRBD1 rests on TCRdb alone, since no DNA is present to check it. Germline values: CDR1 LGHNA, CDR2 YNFKEQ. CDR3 length: 16 residues. CDR3 amino acids: CASSQADRDGTYEQYF.

The chain couples TRBV27 to TRBJ2-7; the D gene TCRdb calls, TRBD2, cannot be checked with no DNA. Germline V CDR1 and CDR2: MNHEY, SMNVEV (reference sequence). The CDR3 contains 13 residues. CDR3 sequence reads: CASSLLAGVEQYF.

This chain links TRBV5-5 with TRBJ2-7; with no DNA, the TCRdb D assignment of TRBD1 cannot be verified. CDR1 and CDR2 (germline): SGHKS, YYEKEE (reference sequence). The CDR3 totals 14 residues. The CDR3 loop reads CASSLRQGTYEQYF.

The chain uses TRBV5-5 and TRBJ2-5. The CDR3 runs to 12 residues. In germline, CDR1 is SGHKS, CDR2 YYEKEE (reference sequence). The CDR3 here is CASSQLGETQYF.

The J gene is TRBJ2-3, the V gene TRBV21-1; TCRdb's D call, TRBD1, is unchecked because there is no DNA. TRBV21-1 is described as a pseudogene. The CDR3 is 16 residues long. The chain's CDR3 is CASSTPPDRVADTQYF.

The chain couples TRBV7-9 to TRBJ2-1; the D call from TCRdb, TRBD1, cannot be confirmed without DNA. Germline CDR1 reads SEHNR; CDR2 reads FQNEAQ (reference sequence). This CDR3 has 14 residues. CDR3 in amino acids: CASSPGQTHNEQFF.

The chain joins TRBV20-1 to TRBJ1-2; lacking DNA, the TRBD1 call made by TCRdb goes unchecked. The germline gives CDR1 DFQATT, CDR2 SNEGSKA (reference sequence). The CDR3 extends over 15 amino acids. CDR3 amino acids: CSARETGYRVYGYTF.

This clonotype is identified as medium-sized (0.01 to 0.1%) from frequency. The chain has TRBV4-1 and TRBJ2-7. CDR3 length equals 13 residues. Germline V gives CDR1 MGHRA, CDR2 YSYEKL. CDR3 sequence: CASSQAWTYEQYF.

V gene TRBV20-1 combines with J gene TRBJ2-1; TCRdb picks TRBD2, but there is no DNA to check that call. The CDR3 is made up of 18 amino acids. Germline values: CDR1 DFQATT, CDR2 SNEGSKA (reference sequence). The CDR3 loop is CSARDMRLAGGIYNEQFF.

This clonotype registers medium-sized by frequency. The J gene is TRBJ2-2, the V gene TRBV5-6; TCRdb lists TRBD2, though no DNA is available to test this call. The CDR3 is made up of 18 amino acids. CDR1 and CDR2 (germline): SGHDT, YYEEEE. CDR3 residues: CASSLGPYRTSNTGELFF.

This chain uses TRBV5-1 with TRBJ2-7; TCRdb calls TRBD2, which cannot be checked without DNA. CDR3 length: 18 amino acids. The V gene's germline CDR1 is SGHRS and CDR2 YFSETQ. CDR3 loop: CASSPGGRGALFLDEQYF.

Frequency places this clonotype as medium-sized. The chain employs TRBV7-3 and TRBJ2-1; no DNA is available, so the TRBD2 call from TCRdb remains unchecked. CDR1 is SGHTA and CDR2 is FQGTGA in the germline V gene. CDR3 length: 15 amino acids. The CDR3 spells CASSPSGGSYNEQFF.

This chain's CDR3 is CSVEGERGDNEQFF. The gene calls are TRBV29-1 and TRBJ2-1; the D call of TRBD2 rests on TCRdb alone, since no DNA is present to check it. Germline CDR1 SQVTM, CDR2 ANQGSEA. The CDR3 runs to 14 residues.

The chain links TRBV14 to TRBJ2-5; TCRdb's D call, TRBD2, is unchecked because there is no DNA. The germline V gene encodes CDR1 SGHDN and CDR2 FVKESK. The CDR3 runs 14 residues. The CDR3 protein is CASSPLEGEETQYF.

V and J are TRBV20-1 and TRBJ2-1; TCRdb lists TRBD2, though no DNA is available to test this call. Germline CDR1 and CDR2: DFQATT and SNEGSKA (reference sequence). This CDR3 region has 15 residues. CDR3: CSAREIAGGSNEQFF.

V gene TRBV25-1 combines with J gene TRBJ2-7. The CDR3 covers 16 residues. Germline assignment: CDR1 MGHDK and CDR2 SYGVNS. The CDR3 sequence: CASSDFPTGSSYEQYF.

Considering frequency, this clonotype is medium-sized. This sequence joins TRBV7-9 and TRBJ1-1; TCRdb's D call, TRBD1, is unchecked because there is no DNA. Germline-derived CDR1 and CDR2 are SEHNR and FQNEAQ (reference sequence). The CDR3 has 14 amino acids. This CDR3 is CASGVGTGGSEAFF. The entire variable domain, with the rest obtained from reference TRBV7-9 and TRBJ1-1, is as follows: DTGVSQNPRHKITKRGQNVTFRCDPISEHNRLYWYRQTLGQGPEFLTYFQNEAQLEKSRLLSDRFSAERPKGSFSTLEIQRTEQGDSAMYLCASGVGTGGSEAFFGQGTRLTVV.